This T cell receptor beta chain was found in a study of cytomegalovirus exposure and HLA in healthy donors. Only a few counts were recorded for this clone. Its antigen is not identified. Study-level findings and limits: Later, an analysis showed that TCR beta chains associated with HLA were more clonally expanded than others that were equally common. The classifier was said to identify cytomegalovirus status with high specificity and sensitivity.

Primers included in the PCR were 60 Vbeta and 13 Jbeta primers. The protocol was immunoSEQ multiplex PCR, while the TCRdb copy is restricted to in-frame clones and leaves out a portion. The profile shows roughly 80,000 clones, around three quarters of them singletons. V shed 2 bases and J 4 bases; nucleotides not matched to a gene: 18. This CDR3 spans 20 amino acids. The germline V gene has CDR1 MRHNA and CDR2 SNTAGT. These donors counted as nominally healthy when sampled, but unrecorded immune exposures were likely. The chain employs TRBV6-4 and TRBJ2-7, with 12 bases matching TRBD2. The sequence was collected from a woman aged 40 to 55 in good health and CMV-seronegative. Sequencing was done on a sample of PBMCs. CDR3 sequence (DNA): TGTGCCAGCAGTGACCGCCGGACTAGCGGGACCACTCTCGCCCTGTACGAGCAGTACTTC. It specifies CASSDRRTSGTTLALYEQYF.